This T cell receptor (beta chain) was recovered during a study of neurological immune-mediated disorders. The CDR3 is 14 residues long. Trimming removed 3 bases from V and 5 bases from J; junction bases left unmatched: 5. Germline loops: CDR1 SGHTA, CDR2 FQGNSA. The cDNA was synthesized by means of template-switch 5'RACE, which was carried out with 10-nucleotide random UMIs. TCRdb called the 5' RACE reads again in MiXCR, with one record for every CDR3 protein. The sample carries about 95,000 distinct CDR3 sequences, roughly 3.5% recorded once. Study results and limitations: The study found no CDR3 amino acid sequences shared by expanded clones across subjects, suggesting private repertoires in all groups.

This clonotype has ten or more counts. What it binds is not known. The chain uses TRBV7-2 and TRBJ1-1; 8 nucleotides agree with TRBD1. The TCR originated in a woman under 30 with multiple sclerosis. Sequences were obtained from PBMCs. CDR3 nucleotides: TGTGCCAGCAGCTTCTCAGGGGGCTGGACTGAAGCTTTCTTT. Translating it yields CASSFSGGWTEAFF.